This TCR beta chain stems from a study of shared clonotypes between healthy human individuals. CDR1 is LNHNV, CDR2 YYDKDF, per germline (reference sequence). V gave up 5 bases and J gave up 13 bases; unmatched junction bases: 15. The CDR3 runs to 15 residues. This clone was seen a few times. Several immunoSEQ plates held equal portions of the genomic DNA taken from each subset. TCRdb's copy holds only in-frame clones and misses some; the assay was immunoSEQ multiplex PCR. Of about 700,000 clones detected, 74% appear once; the ten largest clones hold over 1.5%. Sequencing was done on a sample of memory CD4+ T cells sorted from blood. The subset is: CD45RA-negative fraction. V gene TRBV15 combines with J gene TRBJ2-1, with 9 bases aligning to TRBD2. The TCR comes from a woman aged 25-40 years in good health. CDR3 protein: CATSRGQREVLSQFF. The CDR3 DNA sequence: TGTGCCACCAGCCGCGGCCAGCGGGAGGTCTTGAGCCAGTTCTTC. The complete variable domain, with remaining parts taken from reference TRBV15 and TRBJ2-1, reads DAMVIQNPRYQVTQFGKPVTLSCSQTLNHNVMYWYQQKSSQAPKLLFHYYDKDFNNEADTPDNFQSRRPNTSFCFLDIRSPGLGDTAMYLCATSRGQREVLSQFFGPGTRLTVL.